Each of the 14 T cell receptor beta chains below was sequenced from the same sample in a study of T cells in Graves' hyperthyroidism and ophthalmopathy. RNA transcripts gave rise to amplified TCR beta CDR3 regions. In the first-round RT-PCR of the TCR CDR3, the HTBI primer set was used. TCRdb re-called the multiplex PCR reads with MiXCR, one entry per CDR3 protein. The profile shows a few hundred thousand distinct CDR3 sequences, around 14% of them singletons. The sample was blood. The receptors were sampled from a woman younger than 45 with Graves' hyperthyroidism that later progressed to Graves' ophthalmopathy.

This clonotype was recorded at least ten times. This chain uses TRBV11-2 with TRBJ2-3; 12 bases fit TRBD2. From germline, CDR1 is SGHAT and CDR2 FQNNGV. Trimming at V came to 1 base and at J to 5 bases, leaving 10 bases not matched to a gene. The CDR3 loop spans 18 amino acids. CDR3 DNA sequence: TGTGCCAGCAGCTTAGGGTCGGTTCGGACTAGCGGGATAGATACGCAGTATTTT. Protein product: CASSLGSVRTSGIDTQYF.

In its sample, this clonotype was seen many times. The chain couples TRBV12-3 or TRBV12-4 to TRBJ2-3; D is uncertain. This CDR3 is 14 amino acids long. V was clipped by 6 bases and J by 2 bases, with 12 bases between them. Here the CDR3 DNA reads TGTGCCAGCAGCGTCTCGGCGGTCACAGATACGCAGTATTTT. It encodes CASSVSAVTDTQYF.

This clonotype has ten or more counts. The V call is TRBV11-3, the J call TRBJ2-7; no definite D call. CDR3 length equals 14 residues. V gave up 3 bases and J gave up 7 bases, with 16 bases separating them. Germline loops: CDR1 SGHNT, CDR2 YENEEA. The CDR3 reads CASSLDDTRYEQYF. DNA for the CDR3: TGTGCCAGCAGCTTGGATGACACGCGCTATGAGCAGTACTTC.

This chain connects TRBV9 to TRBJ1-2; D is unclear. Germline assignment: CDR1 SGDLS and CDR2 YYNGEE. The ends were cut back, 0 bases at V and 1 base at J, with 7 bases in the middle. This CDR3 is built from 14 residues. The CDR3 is CASSVDRFNYGYTF. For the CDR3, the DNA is TGTGCCAGCAGCGTAGACCGGTTTAACTATGGCTACACCTTC.

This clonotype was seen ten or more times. The chain's CDR3 is CAISESADETQYF. The CDR3 nucleotides read TGTGCCATCAGTGAGTCGGCTGACGAGACCCAGTACTTC. The chain recombines TRBV10-3 with TRBJ2-5; D gene ambiguous. The CDR3 has 13 residues. Germline V CDR1 and CDR2: ENHRY, SYGVKD. V lost 0 bases, J lost 5 bases, and 7 bases lay in between.

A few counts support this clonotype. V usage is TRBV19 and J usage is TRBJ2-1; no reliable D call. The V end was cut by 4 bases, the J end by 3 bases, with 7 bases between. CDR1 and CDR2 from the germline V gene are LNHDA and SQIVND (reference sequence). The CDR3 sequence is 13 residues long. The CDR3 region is CASSTRSYNEQFF. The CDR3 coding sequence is TGTGCCAGTAGTACTCGGAGCTACAATGAGCAGTTCTTC. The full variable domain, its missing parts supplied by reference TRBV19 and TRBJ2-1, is DGGITQSPKYLFRKEGQNVTLSCEQNLNHDAMYWYRQDPGQGLRLIYYSQIVNDFQKGDIAEGYSVSREKKESFPLTVTSAQKNPTAFYLCASSTRSYNEQFFGPGTRLTVL.

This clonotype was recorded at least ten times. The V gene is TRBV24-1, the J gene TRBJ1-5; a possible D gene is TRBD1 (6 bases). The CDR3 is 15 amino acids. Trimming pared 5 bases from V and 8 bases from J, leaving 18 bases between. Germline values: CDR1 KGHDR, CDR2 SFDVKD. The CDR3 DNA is TGTGCCACCAGTGGGGGACAATACCTAGGGGAGCCCCAGCATTTT. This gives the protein CATSGGQYLGEPQHF.

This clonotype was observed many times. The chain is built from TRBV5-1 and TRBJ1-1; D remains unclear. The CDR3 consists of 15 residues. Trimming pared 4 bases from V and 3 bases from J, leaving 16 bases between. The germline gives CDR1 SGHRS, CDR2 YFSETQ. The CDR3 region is CASSLGRRTDTEAFF. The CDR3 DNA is TGCGCCAGCAGCCTAGGACGGAGGACCGACACTGAAGCTTTCTTT.

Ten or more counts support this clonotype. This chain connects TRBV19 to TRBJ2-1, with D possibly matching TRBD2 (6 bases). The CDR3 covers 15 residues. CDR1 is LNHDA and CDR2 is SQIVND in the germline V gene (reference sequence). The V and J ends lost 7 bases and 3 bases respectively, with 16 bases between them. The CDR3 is CASTSLGTGYNEQFF. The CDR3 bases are TGTGCCAGTACGTCCCTCGGGACTGGCTACAATGAGCAGTTCTTC.

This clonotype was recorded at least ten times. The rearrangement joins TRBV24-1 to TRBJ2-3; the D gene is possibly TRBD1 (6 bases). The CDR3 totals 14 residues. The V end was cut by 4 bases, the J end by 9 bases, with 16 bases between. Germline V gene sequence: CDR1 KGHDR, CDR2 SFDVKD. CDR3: CATSESPGAFTQYF. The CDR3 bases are TGTGCCACCAGTGAATCCCCAGGGGCCTTCACGCAGTATTTT.

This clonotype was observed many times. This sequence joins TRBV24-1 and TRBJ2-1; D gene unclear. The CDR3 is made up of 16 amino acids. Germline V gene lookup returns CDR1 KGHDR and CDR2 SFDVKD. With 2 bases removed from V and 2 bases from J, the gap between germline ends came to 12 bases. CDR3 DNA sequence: TGTGCCACCAGTGATTCTGGCCAGCGAACCTACAATGAGCAGTTCTTC. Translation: CATSDSGQRTYNEQFF.

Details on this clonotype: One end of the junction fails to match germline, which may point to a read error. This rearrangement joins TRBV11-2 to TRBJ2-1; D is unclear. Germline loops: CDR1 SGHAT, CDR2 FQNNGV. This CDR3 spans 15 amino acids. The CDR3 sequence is CASSQDISDSYEQFF. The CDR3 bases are TGCGCCAGCAGCCAAGATATATCAGATTCCTATGAGCAGTTCTTC.

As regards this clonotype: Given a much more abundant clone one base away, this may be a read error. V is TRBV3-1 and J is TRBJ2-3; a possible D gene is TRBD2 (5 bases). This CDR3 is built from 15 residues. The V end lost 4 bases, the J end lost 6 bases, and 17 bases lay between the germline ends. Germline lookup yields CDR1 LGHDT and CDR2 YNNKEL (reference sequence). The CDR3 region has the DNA TGTGCCAGCAGCCGGTCAGCGGACCTAGAGGATACGCAGTATTTT. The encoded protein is CASSRSADLEDTQYF.

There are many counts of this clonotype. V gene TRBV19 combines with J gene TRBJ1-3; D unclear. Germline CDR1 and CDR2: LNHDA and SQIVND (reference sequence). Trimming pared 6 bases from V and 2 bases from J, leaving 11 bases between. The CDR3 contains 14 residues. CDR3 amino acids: CASRRGDAGNTIYF. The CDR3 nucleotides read TGTGCCAGTAGGCGTGGTGACGCTGGAAACACCATATATTTT.